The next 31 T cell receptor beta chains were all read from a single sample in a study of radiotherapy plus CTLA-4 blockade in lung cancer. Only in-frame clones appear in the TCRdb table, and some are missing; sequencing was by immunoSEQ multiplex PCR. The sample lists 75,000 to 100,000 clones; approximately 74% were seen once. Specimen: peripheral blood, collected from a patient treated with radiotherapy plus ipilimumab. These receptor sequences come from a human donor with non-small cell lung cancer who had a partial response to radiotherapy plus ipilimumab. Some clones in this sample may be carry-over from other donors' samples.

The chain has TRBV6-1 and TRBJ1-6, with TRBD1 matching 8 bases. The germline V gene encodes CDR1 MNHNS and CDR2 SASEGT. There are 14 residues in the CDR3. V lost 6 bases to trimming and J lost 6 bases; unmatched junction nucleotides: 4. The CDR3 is CASSRDRLNSPLHF. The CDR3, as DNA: TGTGCCAGCAGCCGGGACAGGCTTAATTCACCCCTCCACTTT.

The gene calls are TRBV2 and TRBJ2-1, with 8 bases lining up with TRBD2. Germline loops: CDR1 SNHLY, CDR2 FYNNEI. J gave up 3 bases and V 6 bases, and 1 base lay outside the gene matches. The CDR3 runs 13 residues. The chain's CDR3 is CASRLADYNEQFF. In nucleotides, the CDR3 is TGTGCCAGCAGACTAGCGGACTACAATGAGCAGTTCTTC.

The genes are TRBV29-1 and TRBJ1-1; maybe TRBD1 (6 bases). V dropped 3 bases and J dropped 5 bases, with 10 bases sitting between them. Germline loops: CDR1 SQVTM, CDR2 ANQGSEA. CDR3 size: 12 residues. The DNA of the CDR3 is TGCAGCGTTGATAAGGGGGAGACTGAAGCTTTCTTT. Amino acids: CSVDKGETEAFF.

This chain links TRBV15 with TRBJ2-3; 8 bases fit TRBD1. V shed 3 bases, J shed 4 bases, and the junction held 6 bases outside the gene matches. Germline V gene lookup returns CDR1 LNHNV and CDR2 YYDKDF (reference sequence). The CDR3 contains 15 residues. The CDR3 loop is CATSSRGRGADTQYF. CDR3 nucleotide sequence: TGTGCCACCAGCAGCAGGGGGCGCGGGGCAGATACGCAGTATTTT.

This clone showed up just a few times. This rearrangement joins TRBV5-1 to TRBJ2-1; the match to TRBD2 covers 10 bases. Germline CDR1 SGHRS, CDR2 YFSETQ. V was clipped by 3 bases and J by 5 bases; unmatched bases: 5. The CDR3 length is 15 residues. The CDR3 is CASSSAGGGHNEQFF. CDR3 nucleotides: TGCGCCAGCAGCTCAGCGGGGGGGGGTCACAATGAGCAGTTCTTC. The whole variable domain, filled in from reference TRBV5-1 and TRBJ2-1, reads KAGVTQTPRYLIKTRGQQVTLSCSPISGHRSVSWYQQTPGQGLQFLFEYFSETQRNKGNFPGRFSGRQFSNSRSEMNVSTLELGDSALYLCASSSAGGGHNEQFFGPGTRLTVL.

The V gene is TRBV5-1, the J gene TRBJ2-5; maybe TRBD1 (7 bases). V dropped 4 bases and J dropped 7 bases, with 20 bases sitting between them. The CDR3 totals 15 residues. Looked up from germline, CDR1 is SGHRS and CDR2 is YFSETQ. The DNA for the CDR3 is TGCGCCAGCAGCCAAATCGGGACAGAGGGGGGGACCCAGTACTTC. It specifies CASSQIGTEGGTQYF.

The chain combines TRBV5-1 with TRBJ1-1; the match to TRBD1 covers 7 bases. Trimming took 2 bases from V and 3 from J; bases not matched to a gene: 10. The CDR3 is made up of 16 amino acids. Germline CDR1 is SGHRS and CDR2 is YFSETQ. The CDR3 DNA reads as TGCGCCAGCAGCTTTCACAGGGGTAGCGGGGACACTGAAGCTTTCTTT. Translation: CASSFHRGSGDTEAFF. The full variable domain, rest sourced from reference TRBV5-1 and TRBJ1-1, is KAGVTQTPRYLIKTRGQQVTLSCSPISGHRSVSWYQQTPGQGLQFLFEYFSETQRNKGNFPGRFSGRQFSNSRSEMNVSTLELGDSALYLCASSFHRGSGDTEAFFGQGTRLTVV.

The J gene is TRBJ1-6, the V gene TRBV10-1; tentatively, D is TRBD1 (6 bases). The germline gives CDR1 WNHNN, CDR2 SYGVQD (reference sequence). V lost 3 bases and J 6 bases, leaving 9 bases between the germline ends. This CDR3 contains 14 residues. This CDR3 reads CASSEYRVNSPLHF. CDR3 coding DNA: TGCGCCAGCAGTGAATACAGGGTTAATTCACCCCTCCACTTT.

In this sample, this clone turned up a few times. The CDR3 region has the DNA TGTGCCAGCAGCTTAAAAGGGGGAATGAACACTGAAGCTTTCTTT. The encoded protein is CASSLKGGMNTEAFF. The rearrangement links TRBV7-3 to TRBJ1-1, with D perhaps TRBD1 (6 bases). Germline CDR1 and CDR2: SGHTA and FQGTGA. The CDR3 consists of 15 residues. Between the trimmed V and J ends, which lost 1 base and 0 bases, there was a span of 9 bases.

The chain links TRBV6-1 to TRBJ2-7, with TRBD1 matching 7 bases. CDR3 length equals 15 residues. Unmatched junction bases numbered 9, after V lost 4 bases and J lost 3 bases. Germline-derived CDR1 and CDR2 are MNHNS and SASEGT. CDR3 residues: CASSGLGQILYEQYF. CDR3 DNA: TGTGCCAGCAGTGGACTGGGACAGATACTCTACGAGCAGTACTTC.

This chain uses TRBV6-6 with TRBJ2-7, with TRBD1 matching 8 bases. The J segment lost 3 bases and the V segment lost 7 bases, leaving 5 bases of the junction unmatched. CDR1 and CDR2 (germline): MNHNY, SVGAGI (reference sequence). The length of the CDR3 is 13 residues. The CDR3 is CASTQGAYYEQYF. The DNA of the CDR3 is TGTGCCAGCACTCAGGGGGCTTACTACGAGCAGTACTTC.

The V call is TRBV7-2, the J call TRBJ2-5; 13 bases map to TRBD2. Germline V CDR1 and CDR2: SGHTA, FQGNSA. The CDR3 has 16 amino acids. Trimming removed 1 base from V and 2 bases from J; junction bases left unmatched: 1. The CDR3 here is CASSLGTSGGQETQYF. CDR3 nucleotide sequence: TGTGCCAGCAGCTTAGGGACTAGCGGGGGACAAGAGACCCAGTACTTC.

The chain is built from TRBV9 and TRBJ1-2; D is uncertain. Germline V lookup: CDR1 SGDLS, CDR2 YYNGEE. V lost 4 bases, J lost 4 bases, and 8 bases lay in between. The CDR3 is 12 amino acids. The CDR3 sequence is CASSLNSYGYTF. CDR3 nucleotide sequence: TGTGCCAGCAGCCTGAACAGCTATGGCTACACCTTC.

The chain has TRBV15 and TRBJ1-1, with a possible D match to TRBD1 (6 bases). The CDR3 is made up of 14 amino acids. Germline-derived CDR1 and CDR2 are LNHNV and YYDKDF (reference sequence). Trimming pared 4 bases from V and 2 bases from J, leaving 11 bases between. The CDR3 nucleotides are TGTGCCACCAGCATGAGGACAGCAAACACTGAAGCTTTCTTT. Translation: CATSMRTANTEAFF.

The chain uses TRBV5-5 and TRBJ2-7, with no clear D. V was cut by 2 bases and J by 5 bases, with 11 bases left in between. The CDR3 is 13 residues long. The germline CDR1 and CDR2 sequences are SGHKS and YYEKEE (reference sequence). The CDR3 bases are TGTGCCAGCAGCTTTTCCGGTTCCCACGAGCAGTACTTC. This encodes CASSFSGSHEQYF.

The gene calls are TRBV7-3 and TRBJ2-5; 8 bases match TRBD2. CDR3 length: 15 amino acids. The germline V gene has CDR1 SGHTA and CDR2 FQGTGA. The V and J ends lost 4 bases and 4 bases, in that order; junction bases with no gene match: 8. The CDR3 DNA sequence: TGTGCCAGCAGCTCCACCCCCGGGGGGGGAGAGACCCAGTACTTC. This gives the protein CASSSTPGGGETQYF.

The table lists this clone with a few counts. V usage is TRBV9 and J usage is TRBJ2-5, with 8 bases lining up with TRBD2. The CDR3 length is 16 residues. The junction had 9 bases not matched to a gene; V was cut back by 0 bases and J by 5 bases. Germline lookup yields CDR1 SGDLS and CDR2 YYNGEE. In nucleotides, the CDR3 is TGTGCCAGCAGCGTAGGAGTCGGGGGGGCCGTGGAGACCCAGTACTTC. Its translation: CASSVGVGGAVETQYF.

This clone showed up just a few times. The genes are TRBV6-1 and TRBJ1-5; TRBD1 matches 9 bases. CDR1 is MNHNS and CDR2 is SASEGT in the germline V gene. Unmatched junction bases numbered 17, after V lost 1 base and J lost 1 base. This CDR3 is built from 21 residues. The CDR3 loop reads CASSEVIPGQGLSWSNQPQHF. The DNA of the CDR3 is TGTGCCAGCAGTGAAGTGATCCCGGGACAGGGACTTTCCTGGAGCAATCAGCCCCAGCATTTT.

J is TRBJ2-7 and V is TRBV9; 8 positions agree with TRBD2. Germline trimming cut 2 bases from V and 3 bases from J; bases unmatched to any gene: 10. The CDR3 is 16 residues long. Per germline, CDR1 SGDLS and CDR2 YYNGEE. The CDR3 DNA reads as TGTGCCAGCAGCGTTGCAGCGGGAGCAACTGGCTACGAGCAGTACTTC. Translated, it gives CASSVAAGATGYEQYF.

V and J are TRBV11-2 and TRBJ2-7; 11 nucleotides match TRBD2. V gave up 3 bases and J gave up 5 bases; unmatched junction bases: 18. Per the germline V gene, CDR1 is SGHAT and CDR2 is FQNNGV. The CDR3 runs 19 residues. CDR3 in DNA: TGTGCCAGCAGCTTCGTGGTAGCGGGAGGGCTAGGGGTAGTGGACGAGCAGTACTTC. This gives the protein CASSFVVAGGLGVVDEQYF. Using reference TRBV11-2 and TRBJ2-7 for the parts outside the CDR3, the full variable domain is EAGVAQSPRYKIIEKRQSVAFWCNPISGHATLYWYQQILGQGPKLLIQFQNNGVVDDSQLPKDRFSAERLKGVDSTLKIQPAKLEDSAVYLCASSFVVAGGLGVVDEQYFGPGTRLTVT.

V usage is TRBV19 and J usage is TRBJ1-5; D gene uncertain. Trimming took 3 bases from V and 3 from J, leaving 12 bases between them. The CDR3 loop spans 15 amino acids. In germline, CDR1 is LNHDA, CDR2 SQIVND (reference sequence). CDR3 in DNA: TGTGCCAGTAGTATCGAAGACACTTACAATCAGCCCCAGCATTTT. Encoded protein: CASSIEDTYNQPQHF. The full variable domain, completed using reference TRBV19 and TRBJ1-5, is DGGITQSPKYLFRKEGQNVTLSCEQNLNHDAMYWYRQDPGQGLRLIYYSQIVNDFQKGDIAEGYSVSREKKESFPLTVTSAQKNPTAFYLCASSIEDTYNQPQHFGDGTRLSIL.

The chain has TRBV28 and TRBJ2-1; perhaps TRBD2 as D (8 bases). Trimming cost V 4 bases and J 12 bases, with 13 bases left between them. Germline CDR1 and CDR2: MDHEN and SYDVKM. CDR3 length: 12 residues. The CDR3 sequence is CASSSGGGGQFF. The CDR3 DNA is TGTGCCAGCAGTTCGGGAGGGGGCGGGCAGTTCTTC.

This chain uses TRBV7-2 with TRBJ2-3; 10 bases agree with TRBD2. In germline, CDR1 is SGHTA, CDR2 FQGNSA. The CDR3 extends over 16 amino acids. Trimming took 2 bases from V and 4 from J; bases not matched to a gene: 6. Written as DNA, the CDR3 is TGTGCCAGCAGCTTAAGCCTAAGCGGGAGGGCAGATACGCAGTATTTT. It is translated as CASSLSLSGRADTQYF.

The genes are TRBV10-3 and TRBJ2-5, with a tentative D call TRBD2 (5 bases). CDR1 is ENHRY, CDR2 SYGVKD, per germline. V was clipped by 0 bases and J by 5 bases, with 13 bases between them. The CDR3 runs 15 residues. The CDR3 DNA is TGTGCCATCAGTGAGTCACCCCGGGGTAGGGAGACCCAGTACTTC. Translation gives CAISESPRGRETQYF.

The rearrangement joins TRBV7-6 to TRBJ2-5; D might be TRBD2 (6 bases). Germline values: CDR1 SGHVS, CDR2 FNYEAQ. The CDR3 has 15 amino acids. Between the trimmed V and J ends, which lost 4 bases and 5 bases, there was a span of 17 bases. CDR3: CASSSLAPGRETQYF. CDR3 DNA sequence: TGTGCCAGCAGCTCACTAGCTCCGGGGCGGGAGACCCAGTACTTC.

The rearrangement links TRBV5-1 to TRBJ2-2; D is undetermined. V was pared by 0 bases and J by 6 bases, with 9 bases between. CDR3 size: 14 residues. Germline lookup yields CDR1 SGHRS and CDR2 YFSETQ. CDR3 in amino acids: CASSLALAAGELFF. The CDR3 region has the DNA TGCGCCAGCAGCTTGGCCTTGGCTGCCGGGGAGCTGTTTTTT.

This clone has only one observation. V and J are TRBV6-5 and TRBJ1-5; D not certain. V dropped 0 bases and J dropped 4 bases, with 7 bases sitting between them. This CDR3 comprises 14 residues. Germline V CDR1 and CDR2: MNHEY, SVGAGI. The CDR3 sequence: CASSYSGGNQPQHF. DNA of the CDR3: TGTGCCAGCAGTTACTCAGGAGGGAATCAGCCCCAGCATTTT.

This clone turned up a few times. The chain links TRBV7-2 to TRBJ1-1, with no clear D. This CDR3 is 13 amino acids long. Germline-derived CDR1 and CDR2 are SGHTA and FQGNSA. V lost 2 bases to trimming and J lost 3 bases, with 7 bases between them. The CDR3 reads CASSLNLDTEAFF. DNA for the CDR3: TGTGCCAGCAGCTTAAATCTTGACACTGAAGCTTTCTTT.

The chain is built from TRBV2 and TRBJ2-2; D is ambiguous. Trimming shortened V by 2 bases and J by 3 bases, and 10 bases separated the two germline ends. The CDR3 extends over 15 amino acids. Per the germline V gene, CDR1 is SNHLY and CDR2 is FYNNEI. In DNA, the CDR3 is TGTGCCAGCAGTGAAATTTTACAGCACACCGGGGAGCTGTTTTTT. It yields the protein CASSEILQHTGELFF. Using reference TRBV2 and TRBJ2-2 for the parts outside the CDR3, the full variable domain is EPEVTQTPSHQVTQMGQEVILRCVPISNHLYFYWYRQILGQKVEFLVSFYNNEISEKSEIFDDQFSVERPDGSNFTLKIRSTKLEDSAMYFCASSEILQHTGELFFGEGSRLTVL.

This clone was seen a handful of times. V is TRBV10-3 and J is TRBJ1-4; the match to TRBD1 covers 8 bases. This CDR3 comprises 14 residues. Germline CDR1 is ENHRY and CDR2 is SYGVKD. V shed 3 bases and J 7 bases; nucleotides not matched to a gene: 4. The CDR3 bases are TGTGCCATCAGTGATCGGACAGGGAGTGAAAAACTGTTTTTT. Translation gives CAISDRTGSEKLFF.

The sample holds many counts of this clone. The CDR3 DNA reads as TGTGCCAGCAGCTTAACAGCACTAGCGGGGAAGCAGTACTTC. This translates into CASSLTALAGKQYF. This chain joins TRBV7-3 and TRBJ2-7; the match to TRBD2 covers 10 bases. The V gene end was trimmed by 0 bases and the J gene end by 8 bases; junction bases not matched to a gene: 4. The CDR3 spans 14 residues. The germline CDR1 and CDR2 sequences are SGHTA and FQGTGA.